Following are 5 T cell receptor beta chains from one sample sequenced in a study of T cells after yellow fever vaccination. Each CDR3 protein gets one entry after TCRdb re-called the 5' RACE reads with MiXCR. The table lists about 22,000 distinct CDR3 sequences, 5.2% of them singletons. This material consisted of PBMCs, either bulk or a sorted T-cell subset (CD4+, CD8+, memory, or dextramer-sorted; not recorded which), taken around 45 days after the first yellow fever vaccination. These receptors came from a man between 18 and 35 years old who received the YFV17D yellow fever vaccine.

In this sample, this clonotype turned up many times. The genes are TRBV6-1 and TRBJ1-5, with 9 bases lining up with TRBD1. The V gene end was trimmed by 3 bases and the J gene end by 5 bases; junction bases not matched to a gene: 8. CDR3 size: 16 residues. Germline V gene data show CDR1 as MNHNS and CDR2 as SASEGT. The CDR3 loop reads CASSDPGQGRDQPQHF. CDR3 bases: TGTGCCAGCAGTGACCCCGGACAGGGGAGGGATCAGCCCCAGCATTTT.

This clonotype was observed at least ten times. The chain carries TRBV4-2 and TRBJ2-1; 9 bases agree with TRBD2. The CDR3 loop spans 17 amino acids. Germline lookup yields CDR1 LGHNA and CDR2 YNFKEQ. J was trimmed by 4 bases and V by 1 base; bases with no gene match: 8. This chain's CDR3 is CASSQGLRGGGYNEQFF. The CDR3 DNA is TGTGCCAGCAGCCAAGGATTGCGGGGGGGTGGGTACAATGAGCAGTTCTTC.

This clonotype was observed many times. The chain is built from TRBV20-1 and TRBJ2-2; TRBD1 is a possible D gene (5 bases). Trimming left V 3 bases short and J 2 bases short, with 7 bases between. The CDR3 sequence is 13 residues long. Germline CDR1 DFQATT, CDR2 SNEGSKA (reference sequence). CDR3 amino acids: CSARQGNTGELFF. As DNA, the CDR3 is TGCAGTGCTAGGCAGGGTAACACCGGGGAGCTGTTTTTT.

This clonotype was seen many times. The chain is built from TRBV5-1 and TRBJ2-1; D is perhaps TRBD1 or TRBD2 (6 bases each). The germline gives CDR1 SGHRS, CDR2 YFSETQ. This CDR3 has 16 residues. V gave up 4 bases and J gave up 3 bases, with 17 bases separating them. The CDR3 region is CASSLERGALYNEQFF. The DNA of the CDR3 is TGCGCCAGCAGCCTAGAGAGGGGGGCCCTCTACAATGAGCAGTTCTTC.

This clonotype has ten or more counts. The rearrangement uses TRBV4-3 and TRBJ2-2, with 10 bases identical to TRBD1. V lost 4 bases and J lost 7; bases outside the gene matches: 3. The CDR3 is 14 residues long. The germline CDR1 and CDR2 sequences are LGHNA and YSLEER. CDR3 DNA: TGCGCCAGCAGCCCGGACAGGGGGAGCGGGGAGCTGTTTTTT. This codes for CASSPDRGSGELFF.